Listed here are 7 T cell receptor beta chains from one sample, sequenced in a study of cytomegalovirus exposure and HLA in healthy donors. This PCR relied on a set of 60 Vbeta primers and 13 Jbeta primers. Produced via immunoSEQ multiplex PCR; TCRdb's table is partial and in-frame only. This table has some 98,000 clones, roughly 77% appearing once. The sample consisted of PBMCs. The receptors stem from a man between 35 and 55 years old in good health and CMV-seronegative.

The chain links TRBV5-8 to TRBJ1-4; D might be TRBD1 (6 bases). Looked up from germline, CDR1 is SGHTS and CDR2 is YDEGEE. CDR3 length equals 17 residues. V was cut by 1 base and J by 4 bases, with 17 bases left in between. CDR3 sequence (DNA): TGTGCCAGCAGCTTGATCACTCTTACAGGGAGTAATGAAAAACTGTTTTTT. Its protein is CASSLITLTGSNEKLFF.

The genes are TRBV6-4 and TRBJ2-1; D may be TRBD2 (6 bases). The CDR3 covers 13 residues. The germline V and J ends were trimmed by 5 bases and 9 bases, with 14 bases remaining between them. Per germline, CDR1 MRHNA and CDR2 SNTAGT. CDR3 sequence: CASSTLGGSEQFF. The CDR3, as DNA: TGTGCCAGCAGTACATTGGGGGGTAGTGAGCAGTTCTTC.

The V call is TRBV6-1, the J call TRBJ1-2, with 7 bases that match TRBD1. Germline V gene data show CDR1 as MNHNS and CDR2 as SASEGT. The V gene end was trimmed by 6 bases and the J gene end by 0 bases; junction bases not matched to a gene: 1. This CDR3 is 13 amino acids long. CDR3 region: CASSGQANYGYTF. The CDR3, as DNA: TGTGCCAGCAGCGGACAGGCTAACTATGGCTACACCTTC.

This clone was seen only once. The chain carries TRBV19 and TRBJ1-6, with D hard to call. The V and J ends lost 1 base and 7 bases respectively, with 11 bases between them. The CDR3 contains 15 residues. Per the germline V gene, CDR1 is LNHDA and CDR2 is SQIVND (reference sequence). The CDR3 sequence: CASSIGRSRNSPLHF. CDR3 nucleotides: TGTGCCAGTAGTATAGGGAGGTCACGGAATTCACCCCTCCACTTT.

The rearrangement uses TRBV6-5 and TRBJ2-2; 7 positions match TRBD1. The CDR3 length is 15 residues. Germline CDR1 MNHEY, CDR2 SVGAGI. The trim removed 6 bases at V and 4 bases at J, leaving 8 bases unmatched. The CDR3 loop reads CASSQTGSATGELFF. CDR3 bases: TGTGCCAGCAGCCAGACAGGGTCCGCCACCGGGGAGCTGTTTTTT.

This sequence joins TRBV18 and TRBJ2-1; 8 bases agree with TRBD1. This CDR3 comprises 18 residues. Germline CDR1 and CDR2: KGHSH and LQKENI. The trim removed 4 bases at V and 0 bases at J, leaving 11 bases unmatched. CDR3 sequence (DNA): TGTGCCAGCTCACTCGGACAGGGCACTCATAGCTCCTACAATGAGCAGTTCTTC. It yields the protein CASSLGQGTHSSYNEQFF.

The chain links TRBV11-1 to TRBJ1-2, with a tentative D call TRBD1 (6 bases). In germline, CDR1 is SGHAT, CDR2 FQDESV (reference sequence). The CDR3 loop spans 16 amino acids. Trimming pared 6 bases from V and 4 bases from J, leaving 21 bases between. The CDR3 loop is CASRESDRSPLYGYTF. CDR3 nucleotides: TGTGCCAGCAGAGAGAGCGACAGGAGCCCTCTCTATGGCTACACCTTC.